One sample yielded the 12 T cell receptor beta chains listed below, sequenced in a study of blood T cell repertoires in COVID-19 (dated by TCRdb to 2019 to 2021). Library preparation employed the immunoSEQ multiplex PCR assay. This is the immuneACCESS table as TCRdb keeps it, with only in-frame sequences that have V and J called. A part of the clones is gone; compared with another copy, unresolved V genes explain less than half, and the rest is unexplained. Present in this sample are over 150,000 clones, 75% to 90% of which were seen just once. Around 3.7% of the sample goes to the ten largest clones. The sequenced sample consisted of PBMCs or T cells enriched from blood (not recorded which). The receptors originated from a woman aged 60 to 75 who had recovered from COVID-19.

The chain joins TRBV3-1 (or the pseudogene TRBV3-2) to TRBJ2-3; TRBD2 matches 11 bases. This CDR3 comprises 15 residues. Germline V gene sequence: CDR1 LGHDT, CDR2 YNNKEL (reference sequence). V was pared by 5 bases and J by 4 bases, with 5 bases of the junction left unmatched. The DNA for the CDR3 is TGTGCCAGCAGCGCTAGCGGGGGGAGGGCAGATACGCAGTATTTT. As protein: CASSASGGRADTQYF.

The rearrangement links TRBV7-2 to TRBJ2-3, with TRBD2 matching 8 bases. There are 15 residues in the CDR3. Germline loops: CDR1 SGHTA, CDR2 FQGNSA. V shed 1 base, J shed 5 bases, and the junction held 5 bases outside the gene matches. CDR3 in DNA: TGTGCCAGCAGCTTAGGCGGCGGGGGGAGAGATACGCAGTATTTT. This translates into CASSLGGGGRDTQYF. The full variable domain, in which reference TRBV7-2 and TRBJ2-3 provide the parts outside the CDR3, is GAGVSQSPSNKVTEKGKDVELRCDPISGHTALYWYRQSLGQGLEFLIYFQGNSAPDKSGLPSDRFSAERTGGSVSTLTIQRTQQEDSAVYLCASSLGGGGRDTQYFGPGTRLTVL.

This clone appeared many times. The gene calls are TRBV6-5 and TRBJ1-6; unclear D gene. Trimming cost V 6 bases and J 6 bases, with 15 bases left between them. The CDR3 has 15 amino acids. CDR1 MNHEY and CDR2 SVGAGI come from the germline V gene. The CDR3 loop is CASSPGERRNSPLHF. The CDR3 region has the DNA TGTGCCAGCAGCCCCGGGGAGCGGCGTAATTCACCCCTCCACTTT.

The J gene is TRBJ2-5, the V gene TRBV11-1, with no clear D. This CDR3 spans 14 amino acids. Germline-derived CDR1 and CDR2 are SGHAT and FQDESV (reference sequence). Trimming cost V 5 bases and J 2 bases, with 12 bases left between them. The CDR3 sequence is CASSPRNIQETQYF. The CDR3 DNA is TGTGCCAGCAGCCCCAGGAACATTCAAGAGACCCAGTACTTC.

This clone was seen at least ten times. CDR3 nucleotide sequence: TGTGCTAGTGGTTTGGCCGTTAATTCAGCCGGGAACAATGAGCAGTTCTTC. Protein product: CASGLAVNSAGNNEQFF. The chain has TRBV12-5 and TRBJ2-1, with D maybe TRBD2 (5 bases). This CDR3 comprises 17 residues. Trimming cost V 1 base and J 5 bases, with 18 bases left between them. Germline values: CDR1 LGHNT, CDR2 FRNRAP.

The chain uses TRBV3-1 (or the pseudogene TRBV3-2) and TRBJ2-1; D unclear. Trimming stripped 0 bases from V and 4 bases from J, with 16 bases between. CDR1 and CDR2 (germline): LGHDT, YNNKEL (reference sequence). The CDR3 runs 17 residues. CDR3 loop: CASSQDRQRALYNEQFF. CDR3 bases: TGTGCCAGCAGCCAAGATAGGCAGCGAGCCCTTTACAATGAGCAGTTCTTC.

The chain uses TRBV29-1 and TRBJ2-7, with no clear D. The CDR3 loop spans 14 amino acids. V was trimmed by 7 bases and J by 1 base, leaving 17 bases between them. Germline CDR1 and CDR2: SQVTM and ANQGSEA. CDR3 sequence: CSAPKQAFSYEQYF. For the CDR3, the DNA is TGCAGCGCCCCGAAGCAGGCCTTTTCCTACGAGCAGTACTTC.

The chain recombines TRBV6-1 with TRBJ1-6; a possible D gene is TRBD1 (5 bases). Germline V CDR1 and CDR2: MNHNS, SASEGT. V lost 2 bases and J 2 bases, leaving 10 bases between the germline ends. The CDR3 sequence is 16 residues long. CDR3 DNA sequence: TGTGCCAGCAGTGAACGTAGGGGCACCTATAATTCACCCCTCCACTTT. Translated: CASSERRGTYNSPLHF.

This clone was detected only a few times. The V call is TRBV4-1, the J call TRBJ1-5; TRBD1 aligns across 7 bases. With V trimmed by 4 bases and J by 6 bases, 9 bases remained unmatched. CDR3 length equals 15 residues. Germline loops: CDR1 MGHRA, CDR2 YSYEKL. CDR3 nucleotide sequence: TGCGCCAGCAGCCCGATAGACAGGGAGATTCAGCCCCAGCATTTT. This translates into CASSPIDREIQPQHF.

This chain joins TRBV29-1 and TRBJ1-2; tentatively, D is TRBD1 (5 bases). The germline gives CDR1 SQVTM, CDR2 ANQGSEA. The length of the CDR3 is 14 residues. V dropped 1 base and J dropped 8 bases, with 17 bases sitting between them. DNA of the CDR3: TGCAGCGTTGAAGTGGTAGCAGGGCTGATCGGCTACACCTTC. Protein sequence: CSVEVVAGLIGYTF.

The genes are TRBV7-9 and TRBJ2-5; D is ambiguous. Trimming stripped 5 bases from V and 1 base from J, with 17 bases between. CDR1 is SEHNR, CDR2 FQNEAQ, per germline (reference sequence). The CDR3 has 16 residues. CDR3 amino acids: CASSRLPAEIQETQYF. The CDR3 nucleotides read TGTGCCAGCAGCCGACTCCCCGCGGAAATCCAAGAGACCCAGTACTTC.

The genes are TRBV18 and TRBJ2-7; perhaps TRBD1 as D (6 bases). The CDR3 totals 14 residues. Looked up from germline, CDR1 is KGHSH and CDR2 is LQKENI. With 3 bases removed from V and 2 bases from J, the gap between germline ends came to 11 bases. CDR3 nucleotides: TGTGCCAGCTCACCTCGGGACAAGCCCTACGAGCAGTACTTC. Amino acids: CASSPRDKPYEQYF.